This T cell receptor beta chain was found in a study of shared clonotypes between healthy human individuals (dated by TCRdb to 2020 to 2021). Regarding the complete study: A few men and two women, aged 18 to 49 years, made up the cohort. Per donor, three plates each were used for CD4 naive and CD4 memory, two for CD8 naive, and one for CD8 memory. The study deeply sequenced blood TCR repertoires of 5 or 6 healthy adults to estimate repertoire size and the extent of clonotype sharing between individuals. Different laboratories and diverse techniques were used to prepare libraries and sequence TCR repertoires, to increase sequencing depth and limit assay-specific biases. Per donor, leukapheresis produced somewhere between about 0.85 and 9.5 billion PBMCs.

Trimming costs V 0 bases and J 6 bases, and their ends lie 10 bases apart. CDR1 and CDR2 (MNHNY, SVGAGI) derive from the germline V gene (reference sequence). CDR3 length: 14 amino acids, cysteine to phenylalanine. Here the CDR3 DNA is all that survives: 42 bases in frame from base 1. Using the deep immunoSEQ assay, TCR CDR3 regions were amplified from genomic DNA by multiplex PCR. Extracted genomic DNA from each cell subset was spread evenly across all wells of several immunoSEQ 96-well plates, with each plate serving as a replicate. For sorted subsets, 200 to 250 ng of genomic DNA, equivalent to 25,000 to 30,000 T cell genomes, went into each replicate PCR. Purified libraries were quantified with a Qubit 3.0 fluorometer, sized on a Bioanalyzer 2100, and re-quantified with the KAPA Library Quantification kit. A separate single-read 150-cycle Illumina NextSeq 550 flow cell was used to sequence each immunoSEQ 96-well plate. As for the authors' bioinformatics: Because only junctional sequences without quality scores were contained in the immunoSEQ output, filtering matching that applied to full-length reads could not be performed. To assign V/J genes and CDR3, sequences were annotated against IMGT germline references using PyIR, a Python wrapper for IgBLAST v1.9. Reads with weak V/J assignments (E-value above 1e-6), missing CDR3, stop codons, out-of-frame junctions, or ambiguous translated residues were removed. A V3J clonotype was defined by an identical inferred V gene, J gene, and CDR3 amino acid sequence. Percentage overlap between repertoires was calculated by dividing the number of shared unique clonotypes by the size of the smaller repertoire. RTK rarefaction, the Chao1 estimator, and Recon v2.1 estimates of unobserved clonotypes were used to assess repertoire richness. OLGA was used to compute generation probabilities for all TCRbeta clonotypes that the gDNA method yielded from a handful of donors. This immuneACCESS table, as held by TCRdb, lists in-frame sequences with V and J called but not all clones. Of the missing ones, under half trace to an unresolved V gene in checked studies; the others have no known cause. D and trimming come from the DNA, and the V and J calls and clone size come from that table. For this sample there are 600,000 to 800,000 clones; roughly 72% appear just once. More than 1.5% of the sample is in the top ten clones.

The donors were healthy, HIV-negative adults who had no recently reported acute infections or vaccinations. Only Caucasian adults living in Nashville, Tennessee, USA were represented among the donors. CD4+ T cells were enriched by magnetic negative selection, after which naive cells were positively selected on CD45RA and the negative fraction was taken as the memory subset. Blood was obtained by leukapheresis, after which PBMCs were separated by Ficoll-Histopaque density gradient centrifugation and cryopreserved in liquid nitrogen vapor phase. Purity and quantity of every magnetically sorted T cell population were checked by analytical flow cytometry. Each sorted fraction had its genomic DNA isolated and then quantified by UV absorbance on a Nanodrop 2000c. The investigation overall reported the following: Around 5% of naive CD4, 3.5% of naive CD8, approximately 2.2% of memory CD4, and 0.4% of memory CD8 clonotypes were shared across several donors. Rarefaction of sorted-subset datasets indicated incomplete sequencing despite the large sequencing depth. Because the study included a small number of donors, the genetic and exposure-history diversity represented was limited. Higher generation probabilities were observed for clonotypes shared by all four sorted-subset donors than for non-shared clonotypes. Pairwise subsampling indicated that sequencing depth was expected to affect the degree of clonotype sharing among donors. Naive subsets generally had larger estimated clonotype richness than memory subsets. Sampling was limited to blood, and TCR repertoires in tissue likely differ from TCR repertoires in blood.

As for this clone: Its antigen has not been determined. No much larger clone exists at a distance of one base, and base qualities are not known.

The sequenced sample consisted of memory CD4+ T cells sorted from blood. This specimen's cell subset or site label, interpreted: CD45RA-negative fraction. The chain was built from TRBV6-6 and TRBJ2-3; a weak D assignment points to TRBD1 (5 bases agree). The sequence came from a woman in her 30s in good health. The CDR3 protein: CASSYSTDSDTQYF. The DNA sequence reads TGTGCCAGCAGTTACTCGACAGACAGTGATACGCAGTATTTT.